This T cell receptor beta chain was found in a study of cytomegalovirus exposure and HLA in healthy donors. Study outcomes and limitations: The study reported that TCR beta sequences accurately predicted HLA-A and HLA-B alleles in most subjects. Immune exposure information comprised only CMV serostatus.

On this clone: No antigen is known for it.

This CDR3 is 15 amino acids long. The germline gives CDR1 SGHTA, CDR2 FQGNSA. Trimming removed 5 bases from V and 0 bases from J, with 11 bases in between. PCR was performed using 60 Vbeta and 13 Jbeta primers. Using immunoSEQ multiplex PCR, the repertoire was profiled, and TCRdb retains in-frame clones only, with some absent. The profile shows approximately 160,000 clones, 76% of them singletons. Regarding donors, all were healthy bone marrow donors. Material: PBMCs. The clonotype originates from a female donor in good health and CMV-seronegative. V usage is TRBV7-2 and J usage is TRBJ1-5; D is possibly TRBD1 (6 bases). In DNA form, the CDR3 reads TGTGCCAGCAGCCTCAGGACAGTTAGCAATCAGCCCCAGCATTTT. It yields the protein CASSLRTVSNQPQHF.